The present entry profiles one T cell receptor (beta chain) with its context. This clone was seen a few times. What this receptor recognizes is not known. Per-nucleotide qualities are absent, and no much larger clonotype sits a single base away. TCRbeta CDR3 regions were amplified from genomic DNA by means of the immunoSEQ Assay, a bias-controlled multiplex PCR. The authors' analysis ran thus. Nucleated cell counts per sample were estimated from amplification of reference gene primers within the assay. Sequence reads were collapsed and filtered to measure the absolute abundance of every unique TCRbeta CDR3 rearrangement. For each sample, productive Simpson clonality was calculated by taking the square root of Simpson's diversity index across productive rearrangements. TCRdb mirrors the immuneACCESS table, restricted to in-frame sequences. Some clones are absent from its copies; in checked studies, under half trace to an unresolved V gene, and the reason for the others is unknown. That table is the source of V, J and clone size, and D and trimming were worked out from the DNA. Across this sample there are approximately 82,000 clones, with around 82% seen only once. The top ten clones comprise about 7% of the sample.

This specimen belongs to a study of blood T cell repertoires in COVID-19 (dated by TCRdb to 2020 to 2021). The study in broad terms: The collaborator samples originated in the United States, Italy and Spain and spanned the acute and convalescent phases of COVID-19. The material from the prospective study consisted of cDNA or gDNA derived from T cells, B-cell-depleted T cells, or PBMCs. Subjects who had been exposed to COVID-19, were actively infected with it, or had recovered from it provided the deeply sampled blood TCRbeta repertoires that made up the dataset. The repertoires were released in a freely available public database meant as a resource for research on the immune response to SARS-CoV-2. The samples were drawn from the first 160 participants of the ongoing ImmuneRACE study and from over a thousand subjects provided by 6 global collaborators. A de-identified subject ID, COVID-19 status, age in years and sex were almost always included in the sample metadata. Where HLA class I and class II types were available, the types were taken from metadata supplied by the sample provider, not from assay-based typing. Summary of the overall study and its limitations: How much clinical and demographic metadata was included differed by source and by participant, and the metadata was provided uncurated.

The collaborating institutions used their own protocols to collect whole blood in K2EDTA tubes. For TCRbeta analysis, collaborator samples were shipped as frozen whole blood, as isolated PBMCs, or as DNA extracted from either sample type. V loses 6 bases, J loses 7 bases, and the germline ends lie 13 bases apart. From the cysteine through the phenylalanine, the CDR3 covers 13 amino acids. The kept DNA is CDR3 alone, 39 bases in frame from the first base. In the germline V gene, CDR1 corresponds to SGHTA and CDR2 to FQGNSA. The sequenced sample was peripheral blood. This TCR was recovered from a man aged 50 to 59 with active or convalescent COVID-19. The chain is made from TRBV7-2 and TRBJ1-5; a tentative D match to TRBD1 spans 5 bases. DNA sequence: TGTGCCAGCAGATCCACTGCAGGGCAGCCCCAGCATTTT. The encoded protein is CASRSTAGQPQHF.